The 4 T cell receptor beta chains presented below share a single source sample, sequenced in a study of blood T cell repertoires in COVID-19. Using immunoSEQ multiplex PCR, the repertoire was profiled, and TCRdb retains in-frame clones only, with some absent. The table lists approximately 99,000 clones, about 90% of them singletons. The specimen was peripheral blood. The receptors shown here come from a human donor in a cohort sampled during active COVID-19.

CDR3 bases: TGTGCCAGCAGTCAGGGCTCGCGGGAGACCCAGTACTTC. This gives the protein CASSQGSRETQYF. The chain uses TRBV2 and TRBJ2-5; tentatively, D is TRBD1 (5 bases). This CDR3 has 13 residues. Looked up from germline, CDR1 is SNHLY and CDR2 is FYNNEI. Deletions cut 5 bases from V and 5 bases from J, with 12 bases between. The full variable domain, in which reference TRBV2 and TRBJ2-5 provide the parts outside the CDR3, is EPEVTQTPSHQVTQMGQEVILRCVPISNHLYFYWYRQILGQKVEFLVSFYNNEISEKSEIFDDQFSVERPDGSNFTLKIRSTKLEDSAMYFCASSQGSRETQYFGPGTRLLVL.

J is TRBJ2-6 and V is TRBV28, with a weak D call TRBD2 (5 bases). The CDR3 totals 15 residues. V lost 2 bases, J lost 2 bases, and 7 bases lay in between. The germline V gene has CDR1 MDHEN and CDR2 SYDVKM. The CDR3, as DNA: TGTGCCAGCAGTTTAGAGGGAGCTGGGGCCAACGTCCTGACTTTC. It is translated as CASSLEGAGANVLTF.

The chain carries TRBV28 and TRBJ2-1, with 11 bases lining up with TRBD2. Germline CDR1 MDHEN, CDR2 SYDVKM. The CDR3 runs to 16 residues. V dropped 2 bases and J dropped 7; count of bases not matched to a gene: 7. The CDR3, as DNA: TGTGCCAGCAGTTTAGTAACTAGCGGGAGTTTAAATGAGCAGTTCTTC. It encodes CASSLVTSGSLNEQFF.

The chain combines TRBV11-3 with TRBJ1-1; no clear D. Germline-derived CDR1 and CDR2 are SGHNT and YENEEA. Trimming removed 5 bases at V and 2 bases at J, with 9 bases between. CDR3 length equals 13 residues. CDR3 sequence: CASSPGINTEAFF. The CDR3, as DNA: TGTGCCAGCAGCCCCGGGATTAACACTGAAGCTTTCTTT.